What follows are 17 T cell receptor beta chains derived from one specimen sequenced in a study of T-cell memory formation after mild COVID-19. TCRdb independently ran MiXCR on the 5' RACE reads; one entry per CDR3 protein. Of approximately 150,000 distinct CDR3 sequences in the sample, around 15% are singletons; the top ten hold roughly 13%. Sequences were obtained from PBMCs or a T cell subset sorted from them (not recorded which). All receptors come from an adult woman who had mild COVID-19 (a few samples of this study predate the infection). Cell type and time point are not known.

The rearrangement joins TRBV7-2 to TRBJ2-7; the match to TRBD1 covers 7 bases. Germline values: CDR1 SGHTA, CDR2 FQGNSA. V shed 0 bases and J 2 bases; nucleotides not matched to a gene: 16. The CDR3 sequence is 19 residues long. The CDR3 DNA is TGTGCCAGCAGCTTAGCGCGGTTGACAGGGCATAGTCTACCCTACGAGCAGTACTTC. This gives the protein CASSLARLTGHSLPYEQYF. The full variable domain, in which reference TRBV7-2 and TRBJ2-7 provide the parts outside the CDR3, is GAGVSQSPSNKVTEKGKDVELRCDPISGHTALYWYRQSLGQGLEFLIYFQGNSAPDKSGLPSDRFSAERTGGSVSTLTIQRTQQEDSAVYLCASSLARLTGHSLPYEQYFGPGTRLTVT.

This clonotype was seen many times. This chain connects TRBV9 to TRBJ2-1; D not certain. Per germline, CDR1 SGDLS and CDR2 YYNGEE. The CDR3 has 15 residues. Trimming took 0 bases from V and 4 from J, leaving 11 bases between them. The CDR3 DNA is TGTGCCAGCAGCGTAGAAGGAGTTTGGTACAATGAGCAGTTCTTC. Translating gives CASSVEGVWYNEQFF.

The chain combines TRBV27 with TRBJ2-7; D uncertain. V was cut by 7 bases and J by 4 bases, with 8 bases left in between. The CDR3 runs to 11 residues. Germline CDR1 MNHEY, CDR2 SMNVEV (reference sequence). DNA of the CDR3: TGTGCCAGCAAGGTTGGGTACGAGCAGTACTTC. Protein: CASKVGYEQYF.

This rearrangement joins TRBV7-2 to TRBJ2-5; TRBD1 might be the D (5 bases). The V gene lost 4 bases and the J gene lost 5 bases, with 20 bases spanning the gap. The germline V gene has CDR1 SGHTA and CDR2 FQGNSA. The CDR3 length is 16 residues. DNA of the CDR3: TGTGCCAGCAGCTCTGGGGTCCCAGTGGGGCGGGAGACCCAGTACTTC. This sequence encodes CASSSGVPVGRETQYF.

This sequence joins TRBV5-1 and TRBJ2-1; 11 nucleotides agree with TRBD2. There are 16 residues in the CDR3. V shed 2 bases and J 3 bases; nucleotides not matched to a gene: 4. Germline V gives CDR1 SGHRS, CDR2 YFSETQ. The CDR3 region is CASSLPGLADYNEQFF. In nucleotides, the CDR3 is TGCGCCAGCAGCTTACCGGGACTAGCGGACTACAATGAGCAGTTCTTC.

This chain uses TRBV7-6 with TRBJ2-5; 8 nucleotides match TRBD1. With 5 bases clipped from V and 4 bases from J, the junction kept 9 bases outside the gene matches. CDR1 SGHVS and CDR2 FNYEAQ come from the germline V gene. The CDR3 covers 15 residues. The DNA of the CDR3 is TGTGCCAGCAGCCTACCAGGGGGCCTCGGAGAGACCCAGTACTTC. Its translation: CASSLPGGLGETQYF.

This clonotype showed up just a few times. The rearrangement joins TRBV5-5 to TRBJ1-1; 10 bases map to TRBD1. CDR3 size: 15 residues. Trimming took 4 bases from V and 8 from J; bases not matched to a gene: 11. CDR1 is SGHKS and CDR2 is YYEKEE in the germline V gene (reference sequence). CDR3 sequence (DNA): TGTGCCAGCAGCCAGGGACAGGGGTCTCCCGTAGAAGCTTTCTTT. Its translation: CASSQGQGSPVEAFF.

This clonotype was counted between two and nine times. In DNA, the CDR3 is TGTGCCAGCAGCCAAGATCAATCTAGGGTCAGCTCCTATAATTCACCCCTCCACTTT. Translated, it gives CASSQDQSRVSSYNSPLHF. The rearrangement links TRBV14 to TRBJ1-6; D call uncertain. Per germline, CDR1 SGHDN and CDR2 FVKESK. The CDR3 is made up of 19 amino acids. The V gene lost 0 bases and the J gene lost 0 bases, with 15 bases spanning the gap.

V usage is TRBV5-1 and J usage is TRBJ2-1; D is perhaps TRBD1 (6 bases). There are 13 residues in the CDR3. The V and J ends lost 3 bases and 7 bases respectively, with 11 bases between them. CDR1 is SGHRS and CDR2 is YFSETQ in the germline V gene. The CDR3 nucleotides are TGCGCCAGCAGCTCTTGGACAGAGAATGAGCAGTTCTTC. Its translation: CASSSWTENEQFF.

This clonotype was counted a few times. The CDR3 loop reads CASSASFGTGAYNSPLHF. CDR3 sequence (DNA): TGTGCCAGCAGCGCGTCCTTTGGGACAGGAGCTTATAATTCACCCCTCCACTTT. V and J are TRBV7-9 and TRBJ1-6; 8 bases match TRBD1. The junction had 13 bases not matched to a gene; V was cut back by 5 bases and J by 4 bases. This CDR3 contains 18 residues. Germline V lookup: CDR1 SEHNR, CDR2 FQNEAQ (reference sequence).

The chain couples TRBV20-1 to TRBJ2-1; TRBD2 aligns across 7 bases. The CDR3 contains 14 residues. V lost 2 bases to trimming and J lost 2 bases; unmatched junction nucleotides: 3. The V gene's germline CDR1 is DFQATT and CDR2 SNEGSKA (reference sequence). CDR3 sequence: CSARIGGAYNEQFF. The DNA of the CDR3 is TGCAGTGCTAGAATTGGGGGGGCCTACAATGAGCAGTTCTTC.

This chain connects TRBV9 to TRBJ2-1, with D hard to call. V was shortened by 0 bases and J by 7 bases, with 11 bases between the two germline ends. This CDR3 region has 14 residues. Per germline, CDR1 SGDLS and CDR2 YYNGEE. The CDR3 loop is CASSVDLGGNEQFF. CDR3 coding DNA: TGTGCCAGCAGCGTAGATTTAGGTGGTAATGAGCAGTTCTTC.

The rearrangement links TRBV10-3 to TRBJ2-7, with 7 bases lining up with TRBD2. CDR1 ENHRY and CDR2 SYGVKD come from the germline V gene. This CDR3 region has 14 residues. V shed 3 bases and J 2 bases; nucleotides not matched to a gene: 4. The CDR3 region is CAISDGAGAYEQYF. The DNA of the CDR3 is TGTGCCATCAGTGACGGCGCGGGGGCCTACGAGCAGTACTTC.

This clonotype was counted only a few times. The rearrangement links TRBV4-1 to TRBJ2-7; D remains ambiguous. V was cut by 1 base and J by 0 bases, with 10 bases left in between. This CDR3 comprises 15 residues. The germline gives CDR1 MGHRA, CDR2 YSYEKL. Here the CDR3 DNA reads TGCGCCAGCAGCCAAGGGATTCCGGTCTCCTACGAGCAGTACTTC. It translates to CASSQGIPVSYEQYF.

This clonotype has just a few counts. The chain recombines TRBV4-1 with TRBJ2-7; the D gene is possibly TRBD2 (6 bases). CDR3 length: 15 amino acids. Per germline, CDR1 MGHRA and CDR2 YSYEKL. V lost 4 bases to trimming and J lost 2 bases, with 15 bases between them. The chain's CDR3 is CASSLSGLNPYEQYF. CDR3 DNA sequence: TGCGCCAGCAGCCTGTCGGGACTTAACCCCTACGAGCAGTACTTC.

This clonotype was seen a handful of times. The CDR3 DNA reads TGTGCCACCAGTGATGGTCGACAAACAGTAAACGAGCAGTACTTC. Its translation is CATSDGRQTVNEQYF. This sequence joins TRBV24-1 and TRBJ2-7; D not certain. Between the trimmed V and J ends, which lost 3 bases and 5 bases, there was a span of 16 bases. Germline CDR1 is KGHDR and CDR2 is SFDVKD. The CDR3 runs to 15 residues.

This clonotype was seen a handful of times. The chain is built from TRBV20-1 and TRBJ2-7; D uncertain. The V and J ends lost 8 bases and 3 bases respectively, with 20 bases between them. The CDR3 is 14 residues long. The V gene's germline CDR1 is DFQATT and CDR2 SNEGSKA (reference sequence). The CDR3 loop is CSSYDPKLGYEQYF. CDR3 coding DNA: TGCAGTTCCTATGATCCTAAGTTGGGCTACGAGCAGTACTTC.